The TCR beta chain under discussion was sequenced for a study of cytomegalovirus exposure and HLA in healthy donors. In the study overall: Genotyping showed roughly 77% of about 370 donors falling in the Caucasian-associated ancestry cluster.

Study-level findings and limits: The authors later linked a missense DCLRE1C variant to TCR beta V- and J-gene trimming. There were reportedly fewer N-insertions in an Asian-associated ancestry cluster than the roughly 670-donor mean, in a later analysis. Associated with cytomegalovirus, according to the listing, were fewer than 200 TCR beta chains.

About this clone itself: What it binds is not known.

The CDR3 consists of 15 residues. Trimming cost V 3 bases and J 1 base, with 11 bases left between them. Per germline, CDR1 SGHTA and CDR2 FQGNSA. PCR primers comprised 60 Vbeta and 13 Jbeta primers. The repertoire was sequenced with immunoSEQ multiplex PCR; TCRdb's copy has only in-frame clones and lacks some. The top ten clones hold 2% to 2.5% of a sample with about 250,000 clones, about 66% of them seen once. Sample: PBMCs. This receptor was identified in a female donor in good health and CMV-seronegative. The chain has TRBV7-2 and TRBJ2-3, with D maybe TRBD2 (6 bases). This CDR3 is CASSFRDLGTDTQYF. As DNA, the CDR3 is TGTGCCAGCAGCTTCCGGGACTTGGGCACAGATACGCAGTATTTT.